These 13 T cell receptor beta chains were sequenced from one sample in a study of blood T cell repertoires in COVID-19. Produced via immunoSEQ multiplex PCR; TCRdb's table is partial and in-frame only. Of under 250,000 clones listed, 83% are singletons. Material: peripheral blood. These receptors were collected from a woman aged 40 to 55 with active or convalescent COVID-19.

The chain has TRBV7-3 and TRBJ2-5; D not resolved. V lost 5 bases to trimming and J lost 3 bases, with 10 bases between them. Germline V gene data show CDR1 as SGHTA and CDR2 as FQGTGA. The CDR3 extends over 13 amino acids. The CDR3 reads CASSPTGEETQYF. The CDR3 DNA reads as TGTGCCAGCAGCCCTACTGGAGAAGAGACCCAGTACTTC. The whole variable domain, filled in from reference TRBV7-3 and TRBJ2-5, reads GAGVSQTPSNKVTEKGKYVELRCDPISGHTALYWYRQSLGQGPEFLIYFQGTGAADDSGLPNDRFFAVRPEGSVSTLKIQRTERGDSAVYLCASSPTGEETQYFGPGTRLLVL.

The rearrangement joins TRBV27 to TRBJ1-1; no definite D call. The CDR3 sequence is 13 residues long. CDR1 is MNHEY and CDR2 is SMNVEV in the germline V gene (reference sequence). V was clipped by 6 bases and J by 5 bases, with 13 bases between them. CDR3 sequence: CASSPPTGTEAFF. The CDR3 DNA reads as TGTGCCAGCAGCCCTCCGACGGGGACTGAAGCTTTCTTT.

The V and J genes are TRBV4-1 and TRBJ1-5; D unclear. CDR1 is MGHRA and CDR2 is YSYEKL in the germline V gene. With 1 base removed from V and 0 bases from J, the gap between germline ends came to 7 bases. The CDR3 spans 15 residues. CDR3 in amino acids: CASSQGAYSNQPQHF. The CDR3 nucleotides are TGCGCCAGCAGCCAAGGTGCCTATAGCAATCAGCCCCAGCATTTT.

In its sample, this clone was seen once. The chain recombines TRBV7-2 with TRBJ1-1; 8 bases map to TRBD1. The V gene's germline CDR1 is SGHTA and CDR2 FQGNSA. The CDR3 totals 15 residues. V shed 4 bases and J 2 bases; nucleotides not matched to a gene: 6. The CDR3 bases are TGTGCCAGCAGCTCCAACAGGGGGACAAACACTGAAGCTTTCTTT. Translation: CASSSNRGTNTEAFF.

The chain uses TRBV7-9 and TRBJ1-4, with a weak D call TRBD1 (6 bases). Germline V gene data show CDR1 as SEHNR and CDR2 as FQNEAQ (reference sequence). The CDR3 consists of 13 residues. Trimming removed 8 bases from V and 1 base from J, with 8 bases in between. The DNA for the CDR3 is TGTGCCAGCGAGGACAGAACTAATGAAAAACTGTTTTTT. As protein: CASEDRTNEKLFF.

V usage is TRBV2 and J usage is TRBJ2-4; 7 nucleotides line up with TRBD2. Trimming removed 3 bases from V and 5 bases from J; junction bases left unmatched: 10. Germline CDR1 reads SNHLY; CDR2 reads FYNNEI. The CDR3 length is 16 residues. CDR3 region: CASSESGLFIQNIQYF. Written as DNA, the CDR3 is TGTGCCAGCAGTGAGTCGGGACTATTTATCCAAAACATTCAGTACTTC. The whole variable domain, remainder taken from reference TRBV2 and TRBJ2-4, is EPEVTQTPSHQVTQMGQEVILRCVPISNHLYFYWYRQILGQKVEFLVSFYNNEISEKSEIFDDQFSVERPDGSNFTLKIRSTKLEDSAMYFCASSESGLFIQNIQYFGAGTRLSVL.

V gene TRBV5-1 combines with J gene TRBJ2-1; 11 nucleotides align to TRBD2. CDR1 is SGHRS and CDR2 is YFSETQ in the germline V gene. With 0 bases clipped from V and 5 bases from J, the junction kept 10 bases outside the gene matches. The CDR3 consists of 18 residues. CDR3 nucleotide sequence: TGCGCCAGCAGCTTGGGGGTTAGCGGGAGGGCTAGCGACAATGAGCAGTTCTTC. It specifies CASSLGVSGRASDNEQFF.

The chain is built from TRBV27 and TRBJ2-7; 7 nucleotides align to TRBD2. J lost 4 bases, V lost 0 bases, and 3 bases had no gene match. The CDR3 length is 14 residues. The germline V gene has CDR1 MNHEY and CDR2 SMNVEV (reference sequence). CDR3 nucleotide sequence: TGTGCCAGCAGTTTATCGACTAGCTTGTACGAGCAGTACTTC. It yields the protein CASSLSTSLYEQYF.

This clone was detected a few times. The chain recombines TRBV11-3 with TRBJ2-5, with 14 bases lining up with TRBD2. After removal of 3 bases from V and 4 bases from J, the junction contained 4 bases not matched to a gene. CDR1 SGHNT and CDR2 YENEEA come from the germline V gene. This CDR3 comprises 16 residues. CDR3 amino acids: CASSLGTSGRGETQYF. The CDR3 DNA is TGTGCCAGCAGCTTGGGGACTAGCGGGAGAGGAGAGACCCAGTACTTC.

This clone was detected only a few times. The chain links TRBV19 to TRBJ1-4; 7 bases fit TRBD1. Germline lookup yields CDR1 LNHDA and CDR2 SQIVND (reference sequence). The CDR3 is 13 residues long. With V trimmed by 9 bases and J by 3 bases, 4 bases remained unmatched. The CDR3 region is CASDDRANEKLFF. The DNA of the CDR3 is TGTGCCAGCGACGACAGGGCTAATGAAAAACTGTTTTTT.

A single count supports this clone. The chain is built from TRBV19 and TRBJ2-5; perhaps TRBD1 as D (5 bases). Per germline, CDR1 LNHDA and CDR2 SQIVND (reference sequence). Trimming cost V 3 bases and J 5 bases, with 19 bases left between them. The CDR3 is made up of 16 amino acids. CDR3 nucleotides: TGTGCCAGTAGTATGGTTCGTAGGGGTAAAGGGGAGACCCAGTACTTC. Its protein product is CASSMVRRGKGETQYF.

Turning to this clone: The sample contains more than one DNA sequence encoding this CDR3. This sequence joins TRBV24-1 and TRBJ1-2, with 10 nucleotides matching TRBD1. The CDR3 consists of 15 residues. V lost 3 bases to trimming and J lost 4 bases; unmatched junction nucleotides: 4. Germline V gene lookup returns CDR1 KGHDR and CDR2 SFDVKD. CDR3 bases: TGTGCCACCAGTGATCCACGGACAGGGGGCTATGGCTACACCTTC. It is translated as CATSDPRTGGYGYTF.

The CDR3 bases are TGTGCCAGCAGCCAACAAGAGGGCAGGCCCTACTCTGGGGCCAACGTCCTGACTTTC. This sequence encodes CASSQQEGRPYSGANVLTF. V usage is TRBV3-1 (or the pseudogene TRBV3-2) and J usage is TRBJ2-6; the D gene is possibly TRBD2 (5 bases). V dropped 2 bases and J dropped 0 bases, with 17 bases sitting between them. Germline V gene sequence: CDR1 LGHDT, CDR2 YNNKEL (reference sequence). This CDR3 has 19 amino acids.